A selection of T cell receptor beta chains follows, all from one sample in a study of cytomegalovirus exposure and HLA in healthy donors. The assay was immunoSEQ multiplex PCR, and TCRdb's table has in-frame clones only and misses some. The sample has under 200,000 clones. Sequenced input: PBMCs. These TCRs come from a man aged 30 to 39 in good health and CMV-seronegative. Each CDR3 is given with its conserved first and last residue. A D gene is named only where the DNA matches it firmly.

CDR3 length: 11; V gene: TRBV20-1; D gene: NA; J gene: TRBJ1-1; CDR3 protein: CSARDAGEAFF; CDR3 DNA: TGCAGTGCTAGGGATGCAGGGGAAGCTTTCTTT
CDR3 length: 14; V gene: TRBV15; D gene: NA; J gene: TRBJ2-3; CDR3 protein: CATSRGQSHDTQYF; CDR3 DNA: TGTGCCACCAGCAGAGGACAGTCTCACGATACGCAGTATTTT
CDR3 length: 13; V gene: TRBV5-1; D gene: NA; J gene: TRBJ2-5; CDR3 protein: CASSSDLKETQYF; CDR3 DNA: TGCGCCAGCAGCTCCGACTTGAAAGAGACCCAGTACTTC
CDR3 length: 15; V gene: TRBV5-1; D gene: NA; J gene: TRBJ2-3; CDR3 protein: CASSLGGANTDTQYF; CDR3 DNA: TGCGCCAGCAGCTTGGGGGGAGCTAACACAGATACGCAGTATTTT
CDR3 length: 13; V gene: TRBV21-1; D gene: NA; J gene: TRBJ2-7; CDR3 protein: CASSTPGGHEQYF; CDR3 DNA: TGTGCCAGCAGCACCCCAGGGGGCCACGAGCAGTACTTC
CDR3 length: 15; V gene: TRBV4-3; D gene: TRBD2; J gene: TRBJ2-2; CDR3 protein: CASSSGLAVTGELFF; CDR3 DNA: TGCGCCAGCAGCTCCGGACTAGCGGTCACCGGGGAGCTGTTTTTT
CDR3 length: 12; V gene: TRBV30; D gene: NA; J gene: TRBJ1-2; CDR3 protein: CAWSWGVFGYTF; CDR3 DNA: TGTGCCTGGAGTTGGGGCGTTTTTGGCTACACCTTC
CDR3 length: 15; V gene: TRBV10-3; D gene: NA; J gene: TRBJ2-3; CDR3 protein: CAISRGGSITDTQYF; CDR3 DNA: TGTGCCATCAGTAGGGGGGGCTCGATCACAGATACGCAGTATTTT
CDR3 length: 13; V gene: TRBV19; D gene: NA; J gene: TRBJ1-5; CDR3 protein: CASRQAGNQPQHF; CDR3 DNA: TGTGCCAGTAGACAGGCAGGAAATCAGCCCCAGCATTTT
CDR3 length: 15; V gene: TRBV5-1; D gene: NA; J gene: TRBJ1-1; CDR3 protein: CASSLNELPNTEAFF; CDR3 DNA: TGCGCCAGCAGCTTGAATGAACTCCCGAACACTGAAGCTTTCTTT
CDR3 length: 14; V gene: TRBV13; D gene: NA; J gene: TRBJ2-7; CDR3 protein: CASSLVGEGVEQYF; CDR3 DNA: TGTGCCAGCAGCTTAGTAGGGGAGGGGGTCGAGCAGTACTTC
CDR3 length: 16; V gene: TRBV6-6; D gene: TRBD1; J gene: TRBJ1-1; CDR3 protein: CASSPTGSLMNTEAFF; CDR3 DNA: TGTGCCAGCAGTCCGACAGGGAGTCTGATGAACACTGAAGCTTTCTTT
CDR3 length: 15; V gene: TRBV7-8; D gene: TRBD1; J gene: TRBJ2-2; CDR3 protein: CASSWGQRNTGELFF; CDR3 DNA: TGTGCCAGCAGCTGGGGACAGAGAAACACCGGGGAGCTGTTTTTT
CDR3 length: 19; V gene: TRBV7-2; D gene: TRBD2; J gene: TRBJ2-3; CDR3 protein: CASSWTSGSRVSRSDTQYF; CDR3 DNA: TGTGCCAGCAGCTGGACTAGCGGGAGTCGGGTTTCCCGATCAGATACGCAGTATTTT
CDR3 length: 13; V gene: TRBV27; D gene: TRBD1; J gene: TRBJ1-1; CDR3 protein: CASRGTGGTEAFF; CDR3 DNA: TGTGCCAGCAGAGGGACAGGGGGCACTGAAGCTTTCTTT
CDR3 length: 14; V gene: TRBV4-1; D gene: NA; J gene: TRBJ1-5; CDR3 protein: CASEAEGGNQPQHF; CDR3 DNA: TGCGCCAGTGAGGCCGAGGGGGGCAATCAGCCCCAGCATTTT
CDR3 length: 11; V gene: TRBV29-1; D gene: TRBD1; J gene: TRBJ1-2; CDR3 protein: CSVTGVDGYTF; CDR3 DNA: TGCAGCGTAACAGGGGTGGATGGCTACACCTTC
CDR3 length: 14; V gene: TRBV5-1; D gene: NA; J gene: TRBJ2-5; CDR3 protein: CASSWDTTRETQYF; CDR3 DNA: TGCGCCAGCAGCTGGGACACAACGAGGGAGACCCAGTACTTC
CDR3 length: 16; V gene: TRBV7-9; D gene: TRBD1; J gene: TRBJ1-3; CDR3 protein: CASSLGQGLSGNTIYF; CDR3 DNA: TGTGCCAGCAGCTTAGGACAGGGCCTCTCTGGAAACACCATATATTTT
CDR3 length: 15; V gene: TRBV9; D gene: TRBD1; J gene: TRBJ1-2; CDR3 protein: CASSVRDRETYGYTF; CDR3 DNA: TGTGCCAGCAGCGTCCGGGACAGGGAGACCTATGGCTACACCTTC
CDR3 length: 14; V gene: TRBV6-1; D gene: TRBD1; J gene: TRBJ2-5; CDR3 protein: CASSDGQGQETQYF; CDR3 DNA: TGTGCCAGCAGTGACGGACAGGGGCAAGAGACCCAGTACTTC
CDR3 length: 12; V gene: TRBV10-3; D gene: NA; J gene: TRBJ2-7; CDR3 protein: CAISDGAREQYF; CDR3 DNA: TGTGCCATCAGTGACGGAGCGCGGGAGCAGTACTTC
CDR3 length: 16; V gene: TRBV6-5; D gene: TRBD1; J gene: TRBJ2-3; CDR3 protein: CASSYPGTGGTDTQYF; CDR3 DNA: TGTGCCAGCAGTTACCCCGGGACAGGGGGTACAGATACGCAGTATTTT
CDR3 length: 15; V gene: TRBV18; D gene: NA; J gene: TRBJ2-1; CDR3 protein: CASSPRGDPYNEQFF; CDR3 DNA: TGTGCCAGCTCCCCCAGGGGGGACCCCTACAATGAGCAGTTCTTC
CDR3 length: 15; V gene: TRBV9; D gene: TRBD1; J gene: TRBJ1-6; CDR3 protein: CASSERTGGNSPLHF; CDR3 DNA: TGTGCCAGCAGCGAGAGGACAGGGGGCAATTCACCCCTCCACTTT
CDR3 length: 13; V gene: TRBV27; D gene: NA; J gene: TRBJ1-4; CDR3 protein: CASSLAGEEKLFF; CDR3 DNA: TGTGCCAGCAGCCTCGCGGGGGAGGAAAAACTGTTTTTT
CDR3 length: 15; V gene: TRBV29-1; D gene: TRBD1; J gene: TRBJ2-3; CDR3 protein: CSARDRGAVTDTQYF; CDR3 DNA: TGCAGCGCTCGAGACAGGGGGGCCGTCACAGATACGCAGTATTTT
CDR3 length: 16; V gene: TRBV5-4; D gene: TRBD1; J gene: TRBJ1-1; CDR3 protein: CASSLGPGGVDTEAFF; CDR3 DNA: TGTGCCAGCAGTTTGGGACCAGGGGGAGTAGACACTGAAGCTTTCTTT
CDR3 length: 14; V gene: TRBV5-5; D gene: NA; J gene: TRBJ1-2; CDR3 protein: CASSVRDTNYGYTF; CDR3 DNA: TGTGCCAGCAGCGTCCGGGACACCAACTATGGCTACACCTTC